The clone carrying this TCR beta chain has only one observation. The CDR3 loop spans 14 amino acids. Germline-derived CDR1 and CDR2 are KGHSH and LQKENI. Losses at the gene ends were 5 bases for V and 4 bases for J; bases not matched to a gene: 5. The sample is drawn from a study of T cell responses to AZD1222 COVID-19 vaccine. TCRdb keeps only in-frame clones here, not all; method: immunoSEQ multiplex PCR. The sample comprises some 140,000 clones, 89% of which are singletons, and roughly 8.9% rests with the top ten. The TCR was taken from an adult who received the AZD1222 COVID-19 vaccine. Here the sequenced sample was peripheral blood, taken 28 days after the second AZD1222 dose. The J gene is TRBJ1-1, the V gene TRBV18, with 9 nucleotides matching TRBD1. CDR3 DNA: TGTGCCAGCTCAGCGGGACAGGGCGTCACTGAAGCTTTCTTT. Translation: CASSAGQGVTEAFF.